This TCR beta chain was identified in a study of shared clonotypes between healthy human individuals. Study-wide points: Tissues were not sampled, only blood, and their repertoires likely differ.

A CD45RA-negative memory subset and a CD45RA+ naive subset were separated from the CD4+ cells. In this sample, this clone turned up a few times. Its antigen is as yet unknown. This CDR3 region has 16 residues. Germline CDR1 reads KGHSH; CDR2 reads LQKENI. V was trimmed by 3 bases and J by 0 bases, leaving 14 bases between them. Repertoires were generated with immunoSEQ multiplex PCR, while TCRdb's copy carries only in-frame clones and drops some. The sample carries fewer than 1.6 million clones, about 98.5% recorded once. Sequencing was performed on naive CD4+ T cells sorted from blood. As to subset: CD45RA+ positively selected. The rearrangement uses TRBV18 and TRBJ1-1; D is ambiguous. This sequence originates from a young man in good health. This CDR3 reads CASSPVLGPLNTEAFF. CDR3 in DNA: TGTGCCAGCTCACCTGTCCTAGGACCGCTGAACACTGAAGCTTTCTTT.